The 8 T cell receptor beta chains reported below all come from one sample, sequenced in a study of beta chain features in type 1 diabetes. Expressed TCRB transcripts were sequenced, since all the RNA that had been isolated was reverse transcribed. Assay used: immunoSEQ multiplex PCR; TCRdb lists only in-frame clones, some missing. The repertoire includes under 550,000 clones, 10% to 12% of them detected once, and over 0.035% sits in the top ten. Sequencing was performed on naive CD4+ T cells from blood. The receptors stem from a woman aged 18 to 35 in good health.

The CDR3 is CASSLESSGFTGELFF. In DNA, the CDR3 is TGCGCCAGCAGCTTGGAGTCTAGCGGGTTCACCGGGGAGCTGTTTTTT. The chain has TRBV5-1 and TRBJ2-2, with 8 nucleotides matching TRBD2. The CDR3 consists of 16 residues. The ends lost 0 bases at V and 4 bases at J; junction bases unmatched: 5. Looked up from germline, CDR1 is SGHRS and CDR2 is YFSETQ.

This clone came up a few times. V is TRBV27 and J is TRBJ2-7; TRBD2 agrees at 8 bases. In germline, CDR1 is MNHEY, CDR2 SMNVEV (reference sequence). V shed 3 bases and J 0 bases; nucleotides not matched to a gene: 4. The CDR3 runs 15 residues. The DNA of the CDR3 is TGTGCCAGCAGTTTTAGCGGGACTAGCTCCTACGAGCAGTACTTC. Protein: CASSFSGTSSYEQYF.

About this clone: This CDR3 is also generated by other DNA sequences in the sample. The chain couples TRBV7-2 to TRBJ2-7; no firm D call. Germline V lookup: CDR1 SGHTA, CDR2 FQGNSA. Trimming took 5 bases from V and 0 from J, leaving 5 bases between them. This CDR3 comprises 12 residues. CDR3 bases: TGTGCCAGCAGCCGTAGCTCCTACGAGCAGTACTTC. Protein sequence: CASSRSSYEQYF.

The V and J genes are TRBV4-1 and TRBJ1-2; D is undetermined. The CDR3 runs to 15 residues. CDR1 MGHRA and CDR2 YSYEKL come from the germline V gene. Trimming took off 1 base at V and 4 bases at J, with 13 bases between the two ends. The CDR3 bases are TGCGCCAGCAGCCAAGTGTCGGTGACTGCCTATGGCTACACCTTC. Amino acid sequence: CASSQVSVTAYGYTF.

This clone was counted a few times. The genes are TRBV30 and TRBJ2-2; possible D gene TRBD2, 6 bases. The CDR3 has 14 amino acids. V was pared by 4 bases and J by 4 bases, with 13 bases between. In germline, CDR1 is GTSNPN, CDR2 SVGIG (reference sequence). CDR3 bases: TGTGCCTGGAAGGAGGGCCGGGTCACCGGGGAGCTGTTTTTT. As protein: CAWKEGRVTGELFF.

This chain uses TRBV14 with TRBJ1-4; D possibly corresponds to TRBD1 (6 bases). V was clipped by 1 base and J by 3 bases, with 9 bases between them. CDR1 and CDR2 (germline): SGHDN, FVKESK. The CDR3 extends over 15 amino acids. The CDR3 sequence is CASSQVGAANEKLFF. The DNA for the CDR3 is TGTGCCAGCAGCCAAGTGGGGGCGGCTAATGAAAAACTGTTTTTT. Variable domain in full (rest from reference TRBV14 and TRBJ1-4): EAGVTQFPSHSVIEKGQTVTLRCDPISGHDNLYWYRRVMGKEIKFLLHFVKESKQDESGMPNNRFLAERTGGTYSTLKVQPAELEDSGVYFCASSQVGAANEKLFFGSGTQLSVL.

A note on this clone: This sample includes further DNA sequences coding for the same CDR3. The J gene is TRBJ2-5, the V gene TRBV6-5; D is possibly TRBD1 (6 bases). The CDR3 is 14 amino acids. Trimming took 2 bases from V and 0 from J, leaving 7 bases between them. Germline-derived CDR1 and CDR2 are MNHEY and SVGAGI. CDR3 sequence reads: CASSYGGYQETQYF. CDR3 sequence (DNA): TGTGCCAGCAGTTACGGGGGCTACCAAGAGACCCAGTACTTC.

This clone was seen a few times. The chain employs TRBV7-2 and TRBJ1-2; 7 positions match TRBD1. CDR3 length: 14 residues. Germline-derived CDR1 and CDR2 are SGHTA and FQGNSA. Losses at the gene ends were 3 bases for V and 8 bases for J; bases not matched to a gene: 9. The chain's CDR3 is CASSLTGINFGYTF. For the CDR3, the DNA is TGTGCCAGCAGCTTGACAGGGATTAATTTCGGCTACACCTTC.